This T cell receptor beta chain was profiled in a study of blood T cells in healthy people across ages. Study-level information: Capture via template switching afforded approximately one barcoded beta molecule per two T cells.

The V end was cut by 3 bases, the J end by 4 bases, with 18 bases between. CDR1 is SQVTM and CDR2 is ANQGSEA in the germline V gene. The CDR3 is 15 residues long. The study, taken as a whole, reports: The long-lived group displayed more naive CD4+ cells, plus higher diversity, than the aged donors did.

Using a J-beta primer mix together with a sample-barcoded 5' primer, a second PCR was run for roughly 7 to 12 cycles. TCRdb analysed the 5' RACE reads with MiXCR anew, one entry per CDR3 protein. The table shows about 1,400,000 distinct CDR3 sequences, with approximately 63% occurring only once. This clonotype was observed a few times. The antigen is undetermined. The sample was blood. The chain couples TRBV29-1 to TRBJ1-2; possibly TRBD1 for D (5 bases). The sequence came from a man in his late teens or twenties in good health. Here the CDR3 reads CSVEGTDDLIYGYTF. CDR3 DNA sequence: TGCAGCGTTGAGGGGACGGATGATCTCATCTATGGCTACACCTTC.